This entry features one TCR beta chain sequence. CDR1 is DFQATT, CDR2 SNEGSKA, per germline (reference sequence). V lost 6 bases, J lost 6 bases, and 8 bases lay in between. This CDR3 region has 10 residues. This specimen belongs to a study of control samples from healthy donors and cancer patients. Data came from immunoSEQ multiplex PCR; TCRdb stores just in-frame clones and leaves some out. The sample consists of 150,000 to 200,000 clones, 85% to 90% of them appearing once. This receptor was taken from a woman in her forties or fifties in good health. The V call is TRBV20-1, the J call TRBJ2-5; D not certain. Specimen: blood. The CDR3 DNA reads as TGCAGTGCGCTAGATCAGACCCAGTACTTC. As protein: CSALDQTQYF.